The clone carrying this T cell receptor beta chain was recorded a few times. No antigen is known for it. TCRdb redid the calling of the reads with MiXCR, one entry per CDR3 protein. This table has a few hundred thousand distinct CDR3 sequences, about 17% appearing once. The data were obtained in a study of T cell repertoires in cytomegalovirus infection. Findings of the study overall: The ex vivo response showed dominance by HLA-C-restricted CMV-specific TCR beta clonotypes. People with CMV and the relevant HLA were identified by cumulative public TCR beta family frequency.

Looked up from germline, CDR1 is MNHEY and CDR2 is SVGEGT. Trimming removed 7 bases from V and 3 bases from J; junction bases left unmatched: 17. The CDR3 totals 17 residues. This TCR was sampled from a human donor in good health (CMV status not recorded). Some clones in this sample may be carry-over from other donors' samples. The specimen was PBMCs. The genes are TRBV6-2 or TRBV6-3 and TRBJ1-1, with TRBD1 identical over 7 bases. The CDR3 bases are TGTGCCAGCATACGCTTACTTGGAGGGGGCGCCCACACTGAAGCTTTCTTT. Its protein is CASIRLLGGGAHTEAFF.